This T cell receptor (beta chain) was observed in a study of T cells in Graves' hyperthyroidism and ophthalmopathy. Study observations and caveats: Classification by a 13 V-J model distinguished ophthalmopathy from stable hyperthyroidism.

RNA transcripts were the template for amplifying TCR beta CDR3 regions. A set of HTBI primers served as the primers for a first-round RT-PCR of the TCR CDR3. Each CDR3 protein gets one entry after TCRdb re-called the multiplex PCR reads with MiXCR. The sample includes roughly 380,000 distinct CDR3 sequences, roughly 13% of them seen just once. Graves' hyperthyroidism was deemed stable given no ophthalmopathy progression within 18 months. The hyperthyroidism was newly diagnosed and had lasted under 2 months; the patients were aged 18 to 65. Uncontrolled infection, other autoimmune disease, pregnancy or lactation barred patients from enrollment. V lost 0 bases to trimming and J lost 0 bases, with 9 bases between them. Germline-derived CDR1 and CDR2 are DFQATT and SNEGSKA (reference sequence). The CDR3 covers 15 residues. There are a few counts of this clonotype. The antigen is unknown.

The rearrangement links TRBV20-1 to TRBJ1-5; D not certain. The sequence derives from a woman between 18 and 30 years old with Graves' hyperthyroidism. The sequencing sample was made of blood. The CDR3 loop is CSARDAVDSNQPQHF. The CDR3 DNA reads as TGCAGTGCTAGAGATGCAGTCGATAGCAATCAGCCCCAGCATTTT.